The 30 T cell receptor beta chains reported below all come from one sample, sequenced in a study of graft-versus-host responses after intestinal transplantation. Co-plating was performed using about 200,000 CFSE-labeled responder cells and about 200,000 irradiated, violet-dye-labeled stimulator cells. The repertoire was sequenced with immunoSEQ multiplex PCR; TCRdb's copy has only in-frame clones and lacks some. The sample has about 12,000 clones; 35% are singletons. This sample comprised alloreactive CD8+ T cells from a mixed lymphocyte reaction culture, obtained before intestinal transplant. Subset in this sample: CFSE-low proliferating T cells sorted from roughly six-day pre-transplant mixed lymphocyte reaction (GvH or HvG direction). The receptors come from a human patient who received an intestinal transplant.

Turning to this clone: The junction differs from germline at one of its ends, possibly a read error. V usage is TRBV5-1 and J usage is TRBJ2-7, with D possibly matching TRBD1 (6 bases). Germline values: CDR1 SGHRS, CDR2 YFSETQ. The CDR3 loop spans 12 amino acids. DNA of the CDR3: TGTGCCAGCAGCCCTCAGGGGAGCGAGCAGTACTTC. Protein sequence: CASSPQGSEQYF.

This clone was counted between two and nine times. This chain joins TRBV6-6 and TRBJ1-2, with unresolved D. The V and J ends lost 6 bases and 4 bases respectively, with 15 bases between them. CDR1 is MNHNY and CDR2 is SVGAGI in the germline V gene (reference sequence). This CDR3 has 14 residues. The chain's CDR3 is CASRAGEELYGYTF. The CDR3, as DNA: TGTGCCAGCAGGGCCGGGGAGGAGCTCTATGGCTACACCTTC.

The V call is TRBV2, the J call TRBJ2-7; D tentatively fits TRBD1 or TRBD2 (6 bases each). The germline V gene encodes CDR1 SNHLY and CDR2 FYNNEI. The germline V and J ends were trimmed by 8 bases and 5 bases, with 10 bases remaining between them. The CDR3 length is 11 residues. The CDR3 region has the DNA TGTGCCAGCGTGAGGGGGGACGAGCAGTACTTC. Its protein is CASVRGDEQYF. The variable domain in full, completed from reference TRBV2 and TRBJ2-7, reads EPEVTQTPSHQVTQMGQEVILRCVPISNHLYFYWYRQILGQKVEFLVSFYNNEISEKSEIFDDQFSVERPDGSNFTLKIRSTKLEDSAMYFCASVRGDEQYFGPGTRLTVT.

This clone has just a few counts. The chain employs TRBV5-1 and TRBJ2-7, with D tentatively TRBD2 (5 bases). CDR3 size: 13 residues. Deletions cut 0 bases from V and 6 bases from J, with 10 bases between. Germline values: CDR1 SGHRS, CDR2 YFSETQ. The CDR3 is CASSLDSGVEQYF. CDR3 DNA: TGCGCCAGCAGCTTGGATTCCGGGGTCGAGCAGTACTTC.

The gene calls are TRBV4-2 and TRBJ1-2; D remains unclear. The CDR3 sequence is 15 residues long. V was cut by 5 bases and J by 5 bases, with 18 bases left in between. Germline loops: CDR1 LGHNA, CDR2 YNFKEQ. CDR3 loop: CASSLAVQSPYGYTF. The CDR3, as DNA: TGTGCCAGCAGCTTGGCGGTCCAGAGCCCTTATGGCTACACCTTC.

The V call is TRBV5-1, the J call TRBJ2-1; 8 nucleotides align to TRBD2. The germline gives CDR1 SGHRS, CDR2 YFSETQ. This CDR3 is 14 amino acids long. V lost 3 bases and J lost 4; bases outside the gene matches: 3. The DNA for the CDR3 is TGCGCCAGCAGCTGGACTAGCAGTTACAATGAGCAGTTCTTC. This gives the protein CASSWTSSYNEQFF.

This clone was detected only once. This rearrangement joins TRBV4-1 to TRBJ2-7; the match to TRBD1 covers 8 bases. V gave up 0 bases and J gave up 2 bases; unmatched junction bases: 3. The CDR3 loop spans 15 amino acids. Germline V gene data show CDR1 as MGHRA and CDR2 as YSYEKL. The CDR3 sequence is CASSQDPDRAYEQYF. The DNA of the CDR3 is TGCGCCAGCAGCCAAGACCCGGACAGGGCCTACGAGCAGTACTTC.

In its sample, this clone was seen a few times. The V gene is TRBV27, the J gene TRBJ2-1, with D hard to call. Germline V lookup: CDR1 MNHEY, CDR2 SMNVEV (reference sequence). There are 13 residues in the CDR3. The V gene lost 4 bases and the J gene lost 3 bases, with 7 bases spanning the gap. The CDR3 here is CASSSSVYNEQFF. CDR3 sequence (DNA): TGTGCCAGCAGTTCTTCTGTCTACAATGAGCAGTTCTTC.

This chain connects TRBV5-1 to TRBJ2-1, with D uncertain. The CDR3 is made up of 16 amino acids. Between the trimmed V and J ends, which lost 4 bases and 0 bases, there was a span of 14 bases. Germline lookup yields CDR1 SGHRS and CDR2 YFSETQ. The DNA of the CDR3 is TGCGCCAGCAGCCGCTGGAAGAGCAGCTCCTACAATGAGCAGTTCTTC. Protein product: CASSRWKSSSYNEQFF. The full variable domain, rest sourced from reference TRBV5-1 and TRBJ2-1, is KAGVTQTPRYLIKTRGQQVTLSCSPISGHRSVSWYQQTPGQGLQFLFEYFSETQRNKGNFPGRFSGRQFSNSRSEMNVSTLELGDSALYLCASSRWKSSSYNEQFFGPGTRLTVL.

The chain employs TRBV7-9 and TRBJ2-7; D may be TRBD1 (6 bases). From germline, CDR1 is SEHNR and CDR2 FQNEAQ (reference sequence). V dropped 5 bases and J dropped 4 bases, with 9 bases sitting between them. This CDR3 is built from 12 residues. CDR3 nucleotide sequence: TGTGCCAGCAGCAACACAGGGTACGAGCAGTACTTC. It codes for CASSNTGYEQYF.

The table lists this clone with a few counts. The CDR3 sequence: CASSSTSGGYEQYF. The CDR3, as DNA: TGCGCCAGCAGCTCAACTTCAGGGGGCTACGAGCAGTACTTC. The chain uses TRBV4-3 and TRBJ2-7, with 7 bases fitting TRBD1. V lost 5 bases to trimming and J lost 3 bases; unmatched junction nucleotides: 7. The CDR3 spans 14 residues. Per the germline V gene, CDR1 is LGHNA and CDR2 is YSLEER.

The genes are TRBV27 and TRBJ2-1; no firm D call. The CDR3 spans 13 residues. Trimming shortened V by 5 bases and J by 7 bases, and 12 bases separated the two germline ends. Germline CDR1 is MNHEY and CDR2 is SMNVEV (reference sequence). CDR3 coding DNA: TGTGCCAGCAGTCCCCCCCCCGGGAATGAGCAGTTCTTC. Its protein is CASSPPPGNEQFF.

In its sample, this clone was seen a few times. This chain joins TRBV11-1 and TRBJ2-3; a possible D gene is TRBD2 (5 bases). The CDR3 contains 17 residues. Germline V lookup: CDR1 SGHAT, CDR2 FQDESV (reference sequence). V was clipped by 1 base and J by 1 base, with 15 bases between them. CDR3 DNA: TGTGCCAGCAGCTTAGGTACGCCTAGAGCGGGCACAGATACGCAGTATTTT. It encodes CASSLGTPRAGTDTQYF.

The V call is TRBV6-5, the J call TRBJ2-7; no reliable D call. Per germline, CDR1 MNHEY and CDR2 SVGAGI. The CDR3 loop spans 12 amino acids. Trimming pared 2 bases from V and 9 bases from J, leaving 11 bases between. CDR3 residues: CASSYDALGQYF. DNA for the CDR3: TGTGCCAGCAGTTACGACGCATTGGGGCAGTACTTC.

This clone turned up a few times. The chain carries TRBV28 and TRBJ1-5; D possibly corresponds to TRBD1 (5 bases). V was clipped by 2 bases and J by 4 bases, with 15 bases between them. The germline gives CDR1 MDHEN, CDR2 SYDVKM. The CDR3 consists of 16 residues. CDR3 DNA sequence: TGTGCCAGCAGTTTACGTGGCGGGGGGGGAAATCAGCCCCAGCATTTT. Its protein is CASSLRGGGGNQPQHF.

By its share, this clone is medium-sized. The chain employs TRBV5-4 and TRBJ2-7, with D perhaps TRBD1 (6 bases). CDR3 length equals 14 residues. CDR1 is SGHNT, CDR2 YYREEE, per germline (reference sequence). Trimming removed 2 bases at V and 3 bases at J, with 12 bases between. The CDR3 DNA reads TGTGCCAGCAGCTTCCCAGGGGAGCACTACGAGCAGTACTTC. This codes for CASSFPGEHYEQYF. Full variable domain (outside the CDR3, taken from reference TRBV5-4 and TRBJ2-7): ETGVTQSPTHLIKTRGQQVTLRCSSQSGHNTVSWYQQALGQGPQFIFQYYREEENGRGNFPPRFSGLQFPNYSSELNVNALELDDSALYLCASSFPGEHYEQYFGPGTRLTVT.

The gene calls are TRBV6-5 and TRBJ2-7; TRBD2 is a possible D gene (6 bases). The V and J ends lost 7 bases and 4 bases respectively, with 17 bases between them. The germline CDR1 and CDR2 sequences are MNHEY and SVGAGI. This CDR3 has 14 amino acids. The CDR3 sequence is CASKPGELLYEQYF. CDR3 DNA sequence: TGTGCCAGCAAGCCGGGGGAACTCTTATACGAGCAGTACTTC.

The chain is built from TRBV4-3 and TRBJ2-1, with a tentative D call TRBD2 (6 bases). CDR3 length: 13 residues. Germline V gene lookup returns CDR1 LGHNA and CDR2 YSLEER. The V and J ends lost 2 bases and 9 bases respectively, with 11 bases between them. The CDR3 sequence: CASSQPTRAEQFF. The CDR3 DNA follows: TGCGCCAGCAGCCAACCGACTAGGGCTGAGCAGTTCTTC.

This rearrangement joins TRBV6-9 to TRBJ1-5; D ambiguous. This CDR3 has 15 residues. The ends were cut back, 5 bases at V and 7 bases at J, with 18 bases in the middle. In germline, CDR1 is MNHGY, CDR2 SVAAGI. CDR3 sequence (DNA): TGTGCCAGCAGTGAATGGGGAGAGGTTAACCAGCCCCAGCATTTT. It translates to CASSEWGEVNQPQHF.

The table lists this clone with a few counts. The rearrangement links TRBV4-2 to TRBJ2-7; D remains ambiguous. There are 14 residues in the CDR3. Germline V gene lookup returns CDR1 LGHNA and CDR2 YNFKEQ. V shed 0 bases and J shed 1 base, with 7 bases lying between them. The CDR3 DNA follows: TGTGCCAGCAGCCAAGAATGGGCTTCCTACGAGCAGTACTTC. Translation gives CASSQEWASYEQYF.

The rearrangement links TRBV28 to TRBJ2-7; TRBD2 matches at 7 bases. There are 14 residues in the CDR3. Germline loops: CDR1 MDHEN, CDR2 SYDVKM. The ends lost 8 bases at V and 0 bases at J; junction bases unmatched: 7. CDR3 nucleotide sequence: TGTGCCAGCCATCCTAGCGGTATCTCCTACGAGCAGTACTTC. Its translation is CASHPSGISYEQYF.

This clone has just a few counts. This CDR3 is CASIRGAPYYGYTF. CDR3 nucleotide sequence: TGTGCCAGCATACGGGGGGCACCCTACTATGGCTACACCTTC. The chain combines TRBV25-1 with TRBJ1-2, with D perhaps matching TRBD1 (6 bases). Trimming pared 7 bases from V and 3 bases from J, leaving 15 bases between. CDR1 and CDR2 (germline): MGHDK, SYGVNS. This CDR3 is 14 amino acids long.

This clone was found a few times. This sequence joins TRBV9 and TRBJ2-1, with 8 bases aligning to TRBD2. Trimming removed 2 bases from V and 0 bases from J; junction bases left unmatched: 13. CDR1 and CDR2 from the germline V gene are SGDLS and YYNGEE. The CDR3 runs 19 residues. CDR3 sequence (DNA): TGTGCCAGCAGCGTTCACCCCGGACTAGCCGGGAGCTCCTACAATGAGCAGTTCTTC. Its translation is CASSVHPGLAGSSYNEQFF.

The CDR3 coding sequence is TGTGCCCCACGTCGTAGGGGCGGCGGGGGAAAACTGTTTTTT. Translated: CAPRRRGGGGKLFF. The genes are TRBV11-2 and TRBJ1-4, with TRBD1 as a possible D gene (5 bases). The CDR3 has 14 amino acids. Trimming took off 11 bases at V and 10 bases at J, with 23 bases between the two ends. Per germline, CDR1 SGHAT and CDR2 FQNNGV.

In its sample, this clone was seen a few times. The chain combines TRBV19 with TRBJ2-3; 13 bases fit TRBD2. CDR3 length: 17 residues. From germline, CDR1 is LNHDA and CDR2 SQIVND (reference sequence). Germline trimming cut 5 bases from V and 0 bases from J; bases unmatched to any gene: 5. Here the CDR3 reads CASSGTSGTTSTDTQYF. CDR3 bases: TGTGCCAGTAGTGGGACTAGCGGGACAACTAGCACAGATACGCAGTATTTT.

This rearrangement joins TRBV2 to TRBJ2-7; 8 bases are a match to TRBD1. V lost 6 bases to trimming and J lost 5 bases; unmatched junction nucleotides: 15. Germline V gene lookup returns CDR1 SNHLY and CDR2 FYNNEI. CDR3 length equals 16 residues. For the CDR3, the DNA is TGTGCCAGCAGCTTCCGACAGGGGACCGCGGGCCACGAGCAGTACTTC. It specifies CASSFRQGTAGHEQYF.

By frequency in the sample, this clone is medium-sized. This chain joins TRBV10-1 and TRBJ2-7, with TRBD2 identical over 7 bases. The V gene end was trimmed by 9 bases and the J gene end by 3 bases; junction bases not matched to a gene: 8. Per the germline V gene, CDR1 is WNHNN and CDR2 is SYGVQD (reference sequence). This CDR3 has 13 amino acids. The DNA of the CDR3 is TGCGCCAGTAGCGGGCAGGCGGTCTACGAGCAGTACTTC. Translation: CASSGQAVYEQYF.

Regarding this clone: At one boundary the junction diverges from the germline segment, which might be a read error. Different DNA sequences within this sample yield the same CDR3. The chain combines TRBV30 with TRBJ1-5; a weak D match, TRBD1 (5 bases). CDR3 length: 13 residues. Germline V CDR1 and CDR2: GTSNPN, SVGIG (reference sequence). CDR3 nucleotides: TGTGCCTGGAGTTGGGGCATCAACCAGCCCCAGCACTTT. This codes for CAWSWGINQPQHF.

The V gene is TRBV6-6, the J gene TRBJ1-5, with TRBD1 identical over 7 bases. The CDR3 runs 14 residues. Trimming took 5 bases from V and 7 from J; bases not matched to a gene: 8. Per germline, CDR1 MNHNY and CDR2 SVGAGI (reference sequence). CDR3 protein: CASSAYRGRQPQHF. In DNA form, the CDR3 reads TGTGCCAGCAGTGCCTACAGGGGTCGGCAGCCCCAGCATTTT.

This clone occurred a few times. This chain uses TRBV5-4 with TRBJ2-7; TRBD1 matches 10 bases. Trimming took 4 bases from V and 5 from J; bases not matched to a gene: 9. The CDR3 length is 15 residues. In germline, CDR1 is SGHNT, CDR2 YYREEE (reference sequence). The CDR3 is CASSLAGTGAHEQYF. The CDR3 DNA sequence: TGTGCCAGCAGCCTCGCCGGGACAGGGGCGCACGAGCAGTACTTC.